These T cell receptor beta chains were read from a single sample in a study of blood T cells in healthy people across ages. TCRdb itself ran the 5' RACE reads through MiXCR, one entry per CDR3 protein. In the table there are 600,000 to 800,000 distinct CDR3 sequences, about 51% of which are singletons. Sequencing used blood. The receptors were gathered from a woman aged 80 or over in good health. Each CDR3 is given with its conserved first and last residue. D genes are given only for firm matches. The size field is filled for only some rows; it gives once, few, many or a size class.

clone_size,v_call,d_call,j_call,cdr3_nt,cdr3_aa
many,TRBV29-1,.,TRBJ2-1,TGCAGCGTTGCTCACAGCTACAATGAGCAGTTCTTC,CSVAHSYNEQFF
.,TRBV18,.,TRBJ1-5,TGTGCCAGCTCACCTCCAGGCAGGGGCAATCAGCCCCAGCATTTT,CASSPPGRGNQPQHF
.,TRBV27,.,TRBJ2-4,TGTGCCAGCAGTTTAGGACCGCTCGTAGCCAAAAACATTCAGTACTTC,CASSLGPLVAKNIQYF
.,TRBV20-1,TRBD1,TRBJ2-3,TGCAGTGCTTGGGACAGAGAGCGGTATTTT,CSAWDRERYF
many,TRBV12-3/TRBV12-4,.,TRBJ2-3,TGTGCCAGCAGTAAACTAGGAGGGCCTCAGGATACGCAGTATTTT,CASSKLGGPQDTQYF
.,TRBV7-9,.,TRBJ2-7,TGTGCCAGCAGCCACCGACAGAGCAGTCGGATCTACGAGCAGTACTTC,CASSHRQSSRIYEQYF
once,TRBV2,.,TRBJ2-5,TGTGCCAGCAGTGAAGCCCCTGGGGAGACCCAGTACTTC,CASSEAPGETQYF
few,TRBV27,TRBD2,TRBJ2-4,TGTGCCAGCCGTGGGCTAGCGGCAAACATTCAGTACTTC,CASRGLAANIQYF
many,TRBV5-1,TRBD1,TRBJ2-3,TGCGCCAGCAGCTCGGGACAGCTCCTATTCACAGATACGCAGTATTTT,CASSSGQLLFTDTQYF
many,TRBV6-5,.,TRBJ2-3,TGTGCCAGCGGGGACGGTTGGGATACGCAGTATTTT,CASGDGWDTQYF
.,TRBV20-1,.,TRBJ2-3,TGCAGTGCCGAGAGACAGCAAACCACAGATACGCAGTATTTT,CSAERQQTTDTQYF
.,TRBV29-1,.,TRBJ2-5,TGCAGCGGAGTGGTCCCAGAGACCCAGTACTTC,CSGVVPETQYF
many,TRBV18,.,TRBJ2-1,TGTGCCAGCTCACAATATCCAGCGAGTACCTACAATGAGCAGTTCTTC,CASSQYPASTYNEQFF
.,TRBV13,TRBD1,TRBJ1-5,TGTGCCAGCAGCCCCAGGGGGCCCAGTCAGCCCCAGCATTTT,CASSPRGPSQPQHF
.,TRBV9,TRBD2,TRBJ2-3,TGTGCCAGCAGCCCCCGGGGTAGCGGGACTGGAGATACGCAGTATTTT,CASSPRGSGTGDTQYF
.,TRBV20-1,.,TRBJ1-2,TGCAGTGCTAGAGAAACACAGGGTGGCTACACCTTC,CSARETQGGYTF
.,TRBV21-1,.,TRBJ2-3,TGTGCCAGCAGCAGCAAAACCCGACCGGCCACAGATACGCAGTATTTT,CASSSKTRPATDTQYF
.,TRBV6-6,.,TRBJ2-3,TGTGCCAGCAGTTACTCGAAAAGGGAACCCAAGGATACGCAGTATTTT,CASSYSKREPKDTQYF
.,TRBV6-5,.,TRBJ2-7,TGTGCCAGCAGTTACTTCAGGGAGTCCTACGAGCAGTACTTC,CASSYFRESYEQYF
many,TRBV20-1,.,TRBJ2-7,TGCAGTGCTAGAGACGGCGAGCAGTACTTC,CSARDGEQYF
many,TRBV6-5,TRBD2,TRBJ2-5,TGTGCCAGCAGTTATAGCGGGGTTCAAGAGACCCAGTACTTC,CASSYSGVQETQYF
many,TRBV5-1,TRBD1,TRBJ2-7,TGCGCCAGCAGCTTGGTAGGGACAGTAAGCTACGAGCAGTACTTC,CASSLVGTVSYEQYF
.,TRBV7-9,.,TRBJ2-1,TGTGCCGGCAAGGAGCGGAATGAGCAGTTCTTC,CAGKERNEQFF
.,TRBV5-1,.,TRBJ1-1,TGCGCCAGCAGCCCCCCGGCCGGGCTGAACACTGGAGCTTTCTTT,CASSPPAGLNTGAFF
.,TRBV3-1,TRBD1,TRBJ1-1,TGTGCCAGCAGCCAAGGGACAGGGCCCACTGAAGCTTTCTTT,CASSQGTGPTEAFF
few,TRBV3-1,TRBD2,TRBJ2-1,TGTGCCAGCAGCCATGGCTCTGCGGGAGGGAGAAAAGAGACCCAGTTCTTC,CASSHGSAGGRKETQFF
.,TRBV7-2,.,TRBJ2-7,TGTGCCAGCAGCTTTATCTCGGGGAGCCACGAGCAGTACTTC,CASSFISGSHEQYF
many,TRBV5-1,TRBD1,TRBJ1-2,TGCGCCAGCAGCTTTCTGGGACAGGGGGTCTATGGCTACACCTTC,CASSFLGQGVYGYTF
many,TRBV12-3/TRBV12-4,.,TRBJ1-1,TGTGCCAGCCGGCCCCCGAGTTCCACTGAAGCTTTCTTT,CASRPPSSTEAFF
many,TRBV4-1,.,TRBJ1-2,TGCGCCAGCAGCCGCTCAGTACGCTATGGCTACACCTTC,CASSRSVRYGYTF
many,TRBV7-2,TRBD2,TRBJ2-1,TGTGCCAGCAGCTTCTGGCGGGGGGTTAGGGGGAACTACAATGAGCAGTTCTTC,CASSFWRGVRGNYNEQFF
many,TRBV4-1,TRBD1,TRBJ1-1,TGCGCCAGCAGCCAACCAACATTGACAGGGCACACTGAAGCTTTCTTT,CASSQPTLTGHTEAFF
.,TRBV7-9,.,TRBJ2-7,TGTGCCAGCAGCTCCCTGGGTAAAACCTACGAGCAGTACTTC,CASSSLGKTYEQYF
.,TRBV11-2,.,TRBJ2-1,TGTGCCAGCAGGGGGGGCAATGTGCAGTTCTGGCAGTTCTTC,CASRGGNVQFWQFF
.,TRBV21-1,.,TRBJ2-7,.,CASSKEFGGGSHEQYF
many,TRBV6-6,.,TRBJ1-4,TGTGCCAGCAGGAGAAGTCGGTTTGAAAAACTGTTTTTT,CASRRSRFEKLFF
many,TRBV20-1,.,TRBJ2-3,TGCAGTGCTAGACCACAAGTACGGGGGCCTTACCGTGATACGCAGTATTTT,CSARPQVRGPYRDTQYF
.,TRBV12-3/TRBV12-4,TRBD2,TRBJ2-1,TGTGCCAGCAGTTGGGCGGGGGGGCAGTCTAGTGAGCAGTTCTTC,CASSWAGGQSSEQFF
.,TRBV12-3/TRBV12-4,.,TRBJ2-3,TGTGCCAGCAGTTTTGCGGCGGCCCCCACAGATACGCAGTATTTT,CASSFAAAPTDTQYF
.,TRBV20-1,.,TRBJ2-7,TGCAGTGCTAGGGAGTCCCCCTACAATGAGCAGTACTTC,CSARESPYNEQYF
few,TRBV27,.,TRBJ2-1,TGTGCCAGCAGTTCCCCGGGACGAGTCTCGGACAATGAGCAGTTCTTC,CASSSPGRVSDNEQFF
.,TRBV12-3/TRBV12-4,TRBD1,TRBJ2-7,TGTGCCAGCAGTTCGGACAGGCTGGGGGAGCAGTACTTC,CASSSDRLGEQYF
.,TRBV20-1,.,TRBJ1-2,TGCAGTGTAGAAGGGGACATAACCGACTATGGCTACACCTTC,CSVEGDITDYGYTF
.,TRBV20-1,TRBD1,TRBJ2-3,TGCAGTGCTAGACAGGGGGCAGGTAGGACGCAGTATTTT,CSARQGAGRTQYF
.,TRBV12-3/TRBV12-4,.,TRBJ1-3,TGTGCCAGCACCTCCCAGTCGGGGTTCTCTGGAAACACCATATATTTT,CASTSQSGFSGNTIYF
.,TRBV3-1,.,TRBJ2-2,TGTGCCGGCAGCCAAGGGGAAGCCGGGGAGCTGTTTTTT,CAGSQGEAGELFF
.,TRBV4-3,.,TRBJ1-5,TGCGCCAGCAGCCAAGATTTAGGAACAGGAGGAGGGCAGCCCCAGCATTTT,CASSQDLGTGGGQPQHF
many,TRBV20-1,.,TRBJ2-5,TGCAGTGCTAGGACGCGAGAGACCCAGTACTTC,CSARTRETQYF
.,TRBV7-2,.,TRBJ1-2,TGTGCCAGCAGCGTCCCGGGACGCCTTGACGGCTACACCTTC,CASSVPGRLDGYTF
few,TRBV6-6,.,TRBJ1-5,TGTGCCAGCAGTTACGCCGATCGAAGGCAGCCCCAGCATTTT,CASSYADRRQPQHF
.,TRBV5-1,TRBD1,TRBJ1-4,TGCGCCAGCAGCTTGACAGGGGCTAATGAAAAACTGTTTTTT,CASSLTGANEKLFF
many,TRBV28,.,TRBJ2-7,TGTGCCAGCAGTATACGGGGCCTCTCCTACGAGCAGTACTTC,CASSIRGLSYEQYF
.,TRBV6-6,.,TRBJ2-5,TGTGCCAGCACCCTCGGGGCAGGAGAGACCCAGTACTTC,CASTLGAGETQYF
.,TRBV7-8,.,TRBJ1-2,TGTGCCAGCAGCTTAGTATTGGCCTCTCCTGGCGACATCACCTTC,CASSLVLASPGDITF
.,TRBV14,TRBD2,TRBJ2-1,TGTGCCAGCAGCCAAGATGGCCCGGGACTAGCGGGGAACAATGAGCAGTTCTTC,CASSQDGPGLAGNNEQFF
few,TRBV2,.,TRBJ2-6,TGTGCCAGCAGCAAAGGGTTCTCTGGGGCCAACGTCCTGACTTTC,CASSKGFSGANVLTF
many,TRBV7-9,.,TRBJ1-2,TGTGCCAGCAGCCCGACCCCGCCAACCTTCTATGGCTACACCTTC,CASSPTPPTFYGYTF
once,TRBV6-5,.,TRBJ2-2,TGTGCCAGCAGTTACTGGAGGGAAGTCACCGGGGAGCTGTTTTTT,CASSYWREVTGELFF
.,TRBV9,.,TRBJ2-1,TGTGCCAGCAGCGTAGTGGATGACTACAATGAGCAGTTCTTC,CASSVVDDYNEQFF
many,TRBV5-8,.,TRBJ1-6,TGTGCCAGCCCCACTGAGAGGGGCTTATCCTATAATTCACCCCTCCACTTT,CASPTERGLSYNSPLHF